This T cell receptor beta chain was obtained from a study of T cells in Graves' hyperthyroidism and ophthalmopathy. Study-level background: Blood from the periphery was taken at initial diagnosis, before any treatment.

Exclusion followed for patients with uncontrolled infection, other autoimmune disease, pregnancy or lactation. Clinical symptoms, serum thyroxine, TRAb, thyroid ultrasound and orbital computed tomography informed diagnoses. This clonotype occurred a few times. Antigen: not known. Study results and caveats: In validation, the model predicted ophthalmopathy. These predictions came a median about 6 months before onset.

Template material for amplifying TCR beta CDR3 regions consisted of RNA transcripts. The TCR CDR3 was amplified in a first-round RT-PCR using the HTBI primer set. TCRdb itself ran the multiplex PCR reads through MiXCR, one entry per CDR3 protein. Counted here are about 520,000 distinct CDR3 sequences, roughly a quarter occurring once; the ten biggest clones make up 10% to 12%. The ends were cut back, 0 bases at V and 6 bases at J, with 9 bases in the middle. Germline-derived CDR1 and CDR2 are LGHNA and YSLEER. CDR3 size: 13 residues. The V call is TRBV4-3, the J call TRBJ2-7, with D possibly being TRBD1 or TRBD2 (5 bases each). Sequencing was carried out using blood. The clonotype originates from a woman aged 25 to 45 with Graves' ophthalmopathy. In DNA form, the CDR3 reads TGCGCCAGCAGCCAAGATTCAGGGAGCGAGCAGTACTTC. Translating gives CASSQDSGSEQYF.